In its sample, the clone carrying this TCR beta chain was seen a few times. These data originate in a study of blood T cell repertoires in COVID-19. Across the whole study: Collection of acute and convalescent COVID-19 samples took place in the United States, Italy and Spain.

Participants came from some 23 US areas, aged roughly 18 to 90 years. Clinical history reported by participants formed the basis on which cohorts were assigned. Per germline, CDR1 GTSNPN and CDR2 SVGIG (reference sequence). Trimming removed 4 bases from V and 7 bases from J; junction bases left unmatched: 9. The CDR3 consists of 14 residues. How the authors handled the data: For nucleated cells, counts were estimated from reference gene primer amplification. Here immunoSEQ multiplex PCR was the method, and the copy in TCRdb shows in-frame clones only, minus some. V, J and clone size derive from that table, while D and trimming were established from the DNA sequence. The sample includes about 230,000 clones, over 85% of them seen just once.

This rearrangement joins TRBV30 to TRBJ2-1; 8 positions agree with TRBD1. Sequencing was performed on PBMCs or T cells enriched from blood (not recorded which). This clonotype originated in a woman aged 25-40 years with acute COVID-19. The CDR3 reads CAWTTGASENEQFF. DNA of the CDR3: TGTGCCTGGACGACAGGGGCCTCGGAGAATGAGCAGTTCTTC.